In its sample, the clone carrying this TCR beta chain was seen a few times. Method: immunoSEQ multiplex PCR; TCRdb's copy keeps in-frame clones and lacks some. The sample gives roughly 70,000 clones, about 86% of which show up once; 25% to 30% is in the top ten. The entry originates in a study of blood T cell repertoires in COVID-19. This receptor was taken from a human donor in a cohort sampled during active COVID-19. Sequenced material: peripheral blood.

The CDR3 protein is CASSLDWTGLSEQYF. The CDR3 nucleotides read TGTGCCAGCAGCTTAGACTGGACAGGCCTATCTGAGCAGTACTTC. The chain has TRBV11-2 and TRBJ2-7; 7 nucleotides match TRBD1. Germline V gene data show CDR1 as SGHAT and CDR2 as FQNNGV. With V trimmed by 0 bases and J by 7 bases, 9 bases remained unmatched. The CDR3 is made up of 15 amino acids.